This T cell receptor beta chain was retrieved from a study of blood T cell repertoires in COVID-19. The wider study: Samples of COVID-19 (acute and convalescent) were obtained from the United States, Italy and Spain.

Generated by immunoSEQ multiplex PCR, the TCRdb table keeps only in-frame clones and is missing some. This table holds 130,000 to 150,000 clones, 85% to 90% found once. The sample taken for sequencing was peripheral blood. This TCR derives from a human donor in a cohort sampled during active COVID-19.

The chain's CDR3 is CASSQTPVSGAGGVNEKLFF. CDR3 nucleotides: TGCGCCAGCAGCCAGACCCCGGTGTCCGGGGCGGGGGGGGTTAATGAAAAACTGTTTTTT. This chain links TRBV4-3 with TRBJ1-4; D possibly corresponds to TRBD1 (5 bases). The CDR3 is 20 amino acids. Germline loops: CDR1 LGHNA, CDR2 YSLEER. V shed 3 bases and J shed 4 bases, with 27 bases lying between them.